The 14 T cell receptor beta chains given below trace back to one sample, sequenced in a study of PD-L1 blockade in urothelial cancer. The method was immunoSEQ multiplex PCR; TCRdb's version includes in-frame clones alone and lacks a portion of them. The sample includes 80,000 to 100,000 clones, roughly 82% of them seen just once. The source material was PBMCs, sampled around atezolizumab (anti-PD-L1) treatment. The receptors stem from a man between 65 and 85 years old with urothelial cancer.

Many counts were recorded for this clone. The chain couples TRBV15 to TRBJ2-7, with TRBD2 matching over 8 bases. Germline V gene sequence: CDR1 LNHNV, CDR2 YYDKDF (reference sequence). V trimming: 0 bases; J trimming: 4 bases; junction bases outside the gene matches: 5. This CDR3 is 15 amino acids long. This CDR3 reads CATSRDDSGTYEQYF. For the CDR3, the DNA is TGTGCCACCAGCAGAGATGATAGCGGGACGTACGAGCAGTACTTC. The full variable domain, with the rest looked up from reference TRBV15 and TRBJ2-7, is DAMVIQNPRYQVTQFGKPVTLSCSQTLNHNVMYWYQQKSSQAPKLLFHYYDKDFNNEADTPDNFQSRRPNTSFCFLDIRSPGLGDTAMYLCATSRDDSGTYEQYFGPGTRLTVT.

This clone was observed once. The chain couples TRBV5-5 to TRBJ1-5, with TRBD1 identical over 8 bases. This CDR3 comprises 15 residues. The germline CDR1 and CDR2 sequences are SGHKS and YYEKEE (reference sequence). With V trimmed by 0 bases and J by 6 bases, 5 bases remained unmatched. The CDR3 coding sequence is TGTGCCAGCAGCTTGGAAGGGACAGGCTTTCAGCCCCAGCATTTT. This gives the protein CASSLEGTGFQPQHF.

Of note for this clone: A read error may account for a junction end that differs from germline. The CDR3 region has the DNA TGCGCGAGGAGGACAGCATACGAGCAGTACTTC. It yields the protein CARRTAYEQYF. The genes are TRBV6-1 and TRBJ2-7, with TRBD1 as a possible D gene (6 bases). The germline gives CDR1 MNHNS, CDR2 SASEGT. The CDR3 spans 11 residues.

The chain links TRBV7-6 to TRBJ2-1; D possibly corresponds to TRBD2 (6 bases). Trimming pared 1 base from V and 6 bases from J, leaving 13 bases between. CDR3 size: 15 residues. Per the germline V gene, CDR1 is SGHVS and CDR2 is FNYEAQ. In DNA form, the CDR3 reads TGTGCCAGCAGCTTAGTCCCCCCCGGGGGCAATGAGCAGTTCTTC. Its protein product is CASSLVPPGGNEQFF.

V usage is TRBV5-6 and J usage is TRBJ2-7; 10 positions agree with TRBD1. Trimming at V came to 4 bases and at J to 3 bases, leaving 10 bases not matched to a gene. The CDR3 runs 16 residues. The germline CDR1 and CDR2 sequences are SGHDT and YYEEEE. The CDR3 region is CASSPDRGRYGYEQYF. The CDR3 bases are TGTGCCAGCAGCCCCGACAGGGGGCGGTATGGCTACGAGCAGTACTTC.

The J gene is TRBJ1-2, the V gene TRBV2; D gene uncertain. Germline loops: CDR1 SNHLY, CDR2 FYNNEI. The CDR3 covers 13 residues. Trimming shortened V by 4 bases and J by 0 bases, and 6 bases separated the two germline ends. CDR3 sequence (DNA): TGTGCCAGCAGTGTGAGTTCTAACTATGGCTACACCTTC. Translation gives CASSVSSNYGYTF.

The chain is built from TRBV11-2 and TRBJ2-2, with 8 positions matching TRBD1. The V gene end was trimmed by 5 bases and the J gene end by 5 bases; junction bases not matched to a gene: 7. This CDR3 is 15 amino acids long. Looked up from germline, CDR1 is SGHAT and CDR2 is FQNNGV. CDR3 residues: CASSLRQGRTGELFF. DNA for the CDR3: TGTGCCAGCAGCCTGCGACAGGGGAGGACCGGGGAGCTGTTTTTT. Full variable domain (remainder filled in from reference TRBV11-2 and TRBJ2-2): EAGVAQSPRYKIIEKRQSVAFWCNPISGHATLYWYQQILGQGPKLLIQFQNNGVVDDSQLPKDRFSAERLKGVDSTLKIQPAKLEDSAVYLCASSLRQGRTGELFFGEGSRLTVL.

V is TRBV6-4 and J is TRBJ2-1; 9 bases map to TRBD2. With V trimmed by 2 bases and J by 0 bases, 11 bases remained unmatched. The CDR3 sequence is 19 residues long. Germline V lookup: CDR1 MRHNA, CDR2 SNTAGT. The CDR3 DNA reads as TGTGCCAGCAGTGACCCCCCAGCGGGAGGCCTCGGCTCCTACAATGAGCAGTTCTTC. This sequence encodes CASSDPPAGGLGSYNEQFF.

The chain has TRBV2 and TRBJ2-5, with D maybe TRBD2 (6 bases). This CDR3 spans 14 amino acids. V shed 5 bases and J shed 4 bases, with 14 bases lying between them. Per the germline V gene, CDR1 is SNHLY and CDR2 is FYNNEI. The CDR3: CASSLAEIRETQYF. The CDR3 nucleotides read TGTGCCAGCAGTTTAGCGGAAATAAGAGAGACCCAGTACTTC.

The gene calls are TRBV11-2 and TRBJ2-1; D ambiguous. Germline-derived CDR1 and CDR2 are SGHAT and FQNNGV. The CDR3 covers 14 residues. V was pared by 1 base and J by 4 bases, with 8 bases between. The CDR3 sequence: CASSLVTEYNEQFF. In DNA, the CDR3 is TGTGCCAGCAGCTTAGTAACAGAATACAATGAGCAGTTCTTC.

V gene TRBV5-1 combines with J gene TRBJ2-1; D remains ambiguous. Germline V gene lookup returns CDR1 SGHRS and CDR2 YFSETQ. Trimming removed 0 bases at V and 10 bases at J, with 11 bases between. CDR3 size: 13 residues. CDR3 residues: CASSLATVNEQFF. For the CDR3, the DNA is TGCGCCAGCAGCTTGGCCACTGTTAACGAGCAGTTCTTC.

The CDR3: CASSLVGQGDSPLHF. The DNA of the CDR3 is TGTGCCAGCAGCTTAGTGGGACAGGGAGATTCACCCCTCCACTTT. This sequence joins TRBV7-9 and TRBJ1-6; 9 bases fit TRBD1. CDR3 size: 15 residues. From germline, CDR1 is SEHNR and CDR2 FQNEAQ (reference sequence). The V gene end was trimmed by 1 base and the J gene end by 8 bases; junction bases not matched to a gene: 3.

This chain connects TRBV2 to TRBJ2-3; the match to TRBD2 covers 12 bases. This CDR3 region has 18 residues. CDR1 and CDR2 from the germline V gene are SNHLY and FYNNEI. Trimming took 7 bases from V and 1 from J; bases not matched to a gene: 12. The CDR3 spells CASTLLAGGLRGTDTQYF. The CDR3 DNA reads as TGTGCCAGCACCCTACTAGCGGGGGGCCTGCGAGGCACAGATACGCAGTATTTT.

The table lists this clone with a count of one. J is TRBJ2-5 and V is TRBV5-6, with TRBD1 matching over 11 bases. The J segment lost 4 bases and the V segment lost 4 bases, leaving 6 bases of the junction unmatched. The CDR3 length is 15 residues. Germline CDR1 is SGHDT and CDR2 is YYEEEE. The CDR3 loop is CASSLGQGVGETQYF. DNA of the CDR3: TGTGCCAGCAGCCTGGGACAGGGGGTAGGAGAGACCCAGTACTTC.